This T cell receptor (beta chain) was documented in a study of cytomegalovirus exposure and HLA in healthy donors. PCR involved 60 Vbeta and 13 Jbeta primers. Profiling relied on immunoSEQ multiplex PCR, and the TCRdb table lists in-frame clones only, not all of them. The sample shows approximately 160,000 clones, 81% of them seen only once. Germline V gene sequence: CDR1 SQVTM, CDR2 ANQGSEA. The CDR3 contains 12 residues. Trimming cost V 4 bases and J 3 bases; bases outside gene matches: 2. The rearrangement links TRBV29-1 to TRBJ2-5; 7 bases line up with TRBD1. This TCR came from a man in his fifties in good health and CMV-seropositive. Input material: PBMCs. CDR3 nucleotide sequence: TGCAGCGTTGGGACAGGAGAAGAGACCCAGTACTTC. As protein: CSVGTGEETQYF.